This entry lists 27 T cell receptor beta chains sequenced from one sample in a study of T cell repertoires in cytomegalovirus infection. No cognate antigen is known for these TCRs. Via MiXCR, TCRdb re-called the reads, giving one row per CDR3 protein. The sample holds some 220,000 distinct CDR3 sequences, around two fifths seen once. This specimen consisted of CD8+ T cells from cultured PBMCs, obtained from culture after CMV antigen stimulation. Receptors were obtained from a human donor in good health (CMV status not recorded). Some clones in this sample may be carry-over from other donors' samples.

V gene TRBV6-5 combines with J gene TRBJ2-1; 7 bases are shared with TRBD2. The ends lost 2 bases at V and 2 bases at J; junction bases unmatched: 9. From germline, CDR1 is MNHEY and CDR2 SVGAGI. CDR3 length: 17 amino acids. CDR3 amino acids: CASSYVGGSDAYNEQFF. The DNA of the CDR3 is TGTGCCAGCAGTTACGTTGGCGGGAGTGACGCCTACAATGAGCAGTTCTTC.

Turning to this clonotype: Compared with germline, one end of the junction differs, possibly owing to a read error. The gene calls are TRBV7-2 and TRBJ2-1; D is undetermined. Germline-derived CDR1 and CDR2 are SGHTA and FQGNSA. The CDR3 runs 11 residues. The CDR3 loop reads CACSPRRKPFF. CDR3 sequence (DNA): TGTGCCTGCAGCCCCCGGAGAAAGCCGTTCTTC.

In its sample, this clonotype was seen many times. V usage is TRBV7-2 and J usage is TRBJ2-2; TRBD2 aligns across 10 bases. Trimming removed 1 base from V and 6 bases from J; junction bases left unmatched: 8. The CDR3 is 17 residues long. The germline V gene has CDR1 SGHTA and CDR2 FQGNSA. DNA of the CDR3: TGTGCCAGCAGCTTAGTCAGGTCTAGCGGGAGACCCGGGGAGCTGTTTTTT. Translating gives CASSLVRSSGRPGELFF.

This chain connects TRBV7-9 to TRBJ1-1, with D possibly TRBD1 on 6 matching bases. The CDR3 totals 13 residues. CDR1 is SEHNR and CDR2 is FQNEAQ in the germline V gene (reference sequence). Trimming removed 4 bases at V and 1 base at J, with 7 bases between. CDR3 protein: CASSWGQNTEAFF. The CDR3 DNA reads as TGTGCCAGCAGCTGGGGACAGAACACTGAAGCTTTCTTT.

The chain joins TRBV7-3 to TRBJ2-7; D possibly uses TRBD1 or TRBD2 (5 bases each). The germline V gene has CDR1 SGHTA and CDR2 FQGTGA. CDR3 length: 14 amino acids. V lost 3 bases and J 5 bases, leaving 14 bases between the germline ends. DNA for the CDR3: TGTGCCAGCAGCTTTGGCCCAGGGAGCAACGAGCAGTACTTC. Its translation: CASSFGPGSNEQYF. Combining the CDR3 with reference TRBV7-3 and TRBJ2-7 gives the whole variable domain GAGVSQTPSNKVTEKGKYVELRCDPISGHTALYWYRQSLGQGPEFLIYFQGTGAADDSGLPNDRFFAVRPEGSVSTLKIQRTERGDSAVYLCASSFGPGSNEQYFGPGTRLTVT.

The table lists this clonotype with a few counts. The rearrangement joins TRBV11-1 to TRBJ1-1; TRBD1 might be the D (5 bases). The CDR3 runs 19 residues. The V gene's germline CDR1 is SGHAT and CDR2 FQDESV (reference sequence). V gave up 5 bases and J gave up 0 bases, with 25 bases separating them. The CDR3 region is CASSPKAGRKSLLNTEAFF. As DNA, the CDR3 is TGTGCCAGCAGCCCTAAGGCGGGACGTAAGTCGTTATTGAACACTGAAGCTTTCTTT.

This rearrangement joins TRBV7-9 to TRBJ1-3; D is unresolved. Germline V gives CDR1 SEHNR, CDR2 FQNEAQ (reference sequence). The CDR3 is 15 amino acids. Trimming took 2 bases from V and 0 from J, leaving 8 bases between them. CDR3 coding DNA: TGTGCCAGCAGCTTACAGACAAGCTCTGGAAACACCATATATTTT. It specifies CASSLQTSSGNTIYF.

The table lists this clonotype with a few counts. At one end, the junction sequence differs from germline, possibly due to a read error. The chain is built from TRBV7-6 and TRBJ2-3; possible D gene TRBD1, 5 bases. The CDR3 spans 18 residues. In germline, CDR1 is SGHVS, CDR2 FNYEAQ. The CDR3 DNA is TGTGCTAGCAGCTTAGATATCCAGGGCCTTGGTGGCACAGATACGCAGTATTTT. Translating it yields CASSLDIQGLGGTDTQYF.

The V call is TRBV7-6, the J call TRBJ1-1; possibly TRBD1 for D (6 bases). The CDR3 totals 15 residues. V was trimmed by 4 bases and J by 7 bases, leaving 19 bases between them. Germline V gene data show CDR1 as SGHVS and CDR2 as FNYEAQ. The CDR3 DNA follows: TGTGCCAGCAGCTGGTCGGGGGGGGGCTATGGTGAAGCTTTCTTT. The encoded protein is CASSWSGGGYGEAFF. The whole variable domain, remainder taken from reference TRBV7-6 and TRBJ1-1, is GAGVSQSPRYKVTKRGQDVALRCDPISGHVSLYWYRQALGQGPEFLTYFNYEAQQDKSGLPNDRFSAERPEGSISTLTIQRTEQRDSAMYRCASSWSGGGYGEAFFGQGTRLTVV.

This clonotype was observed a handful of times. This chain links TRBV2 with TRBJ2-2, with unresolved D. V lost 2 bases to trimming and J lost 5 bases, with 12 bases between them. CDR1 and CDR2 (germline): SNHLY, FYNNEI. The CDR3 consists of 15 residues. CDR3 bases: TGTGCCAGCAGTGAACTTGCGGATGGGACCGGGGAGCTGTTTTTT. Protein sequence: CASSELADGTGELFF.

At least ten counts were recorded for this clonotype. The CDR3 region has the DNA TGTGCCAGCAGTTTACCGGGACTAGGGGGGAATGAGCAGTTCTTC. Translation gives CASSLPGLGGNEQFF. This rearrangement joins TRBV12-3 or TRBV12-4 to TRBJ2-1, with TRBD2 matching over 8 bases. After removal of 2 bases from V and 7 bases from J, the junction contained 7 bases not matched to a gene. The length of the CDR3 is 15 residues.

The V call is TRBV6-6, the J call TRBJ2-1, with TRBD1 identical over 8 bases. This CDR3 region has 15 residues. The germline V gene encodes CDR1 MNHNY and CDR2 SVGAGI (reference sequence). V dropped 6 bases and J dropped 6; count of bases not matched to a gene: 10. The CDR3 coding sequence is TGTGCCAGCAGGGGCAGGGGGCAGCGGAGCAATGAGCAGTTCTTC. This gives the protein CASRGRGQRSNEQFF.

The rearrangement uses TRBV11-2 and TRBJ2-5, with TRBD1 as a possible D gene (6 bases). CDR1 is SGHAT and CDR2 is FQNNGV in the germline V gene. The CDR3 runs to 16 residues. V was clipped by 7 bases and J by 5 bases, with 23 bases between them. CDR3 DNA: TGTGCCAGCATCGATACGCCGGCAGGGGAATGGGAGACCCAGTACTTC. Translation: CASIDTPAGEWETQYF.

V and J are TRBV6-1 and TRBJ1-2; D is uncertain. The CDR3 extends over 17 amino acids. CDR1 and CDR2 from the germline V gene are MNHNS and SASEGT. V gave up 5 bases and J gave up 4 bases, with 23 bases separating them. The CDR3 region has the DNA TGTGCCAGCAGTTATTGGCAGTCTGCAGTCGGGATCTATGGCTACACCTTC. Its translation is CASSYWQSAVGIYGYTF.

V usage is TRBV30 and J usage is TRBJ2-7, with 16 bases identical to TRBD2. Trimming took 1 base from V and 2 from J; bases not matched to a gene: 5. There are 17 residues in the CDR3. Germline values: CDR1 GTSNPN, CDR2 SVGIG (reference sequence). The CDR3: CAWSDTGLAGGTYEQYF. The CDR3 nucleotides are TGTGCCTGGAGTGATACGGGACTAGCGGGAGGGACCTACGAGCAGTACTTC.

This clonotype was seen a few times. The rearrangement joins TRBV5-4 to TRBJ1-1; D ambiguous. Germline lookup yields CDR1 SGHNT and CDR2 YYREEE (reference sequence). V lost 4 bases, J lost 7 bases, and 8 bases lay in between. The CDR3 sequence is 11 residues long. CDR3 loop: CASSEPGEAFF. The CDR3 DNA sequence: TGTGCCAGCAGCGAACCAGGTGAAGCTTTCTTT.

The J gene is TRBJ2-1, the V gene TRBV7-9; D remains ambiguous. There are 16 residues in the CDR3. Trimming took 6 bases from V and 4 from J, leaving 19 bases between them. Per the germline V gene, CDR1 is SEHNR and CDR2 is FQNEAQ (reference sequence). The CDR3 here is CASRLLGISKYNEQFF. The CDR3 region has the DNA TGTGCCAGCAGATTGTTGGGAATATCCAAATACAATGAGCAGTTCTTC.

The chain is built from TRBV11-2 and TRBJ1-2; a possible D gene is TRBD1 (5 bases). Trimming stripped 4 bases from V and 3 bases from J, with 12 bases between. CDR1 is SGHAT and CDR2 is FQNNGV in the germline V gene. This CDR3 comprises 14 residues. As DNA, the CDR3 is TGTGCCAGCAGCTCGTTACAGGAATACTATGGCTACACCTTC. Translating it yields CASSSLQEYYGYTF.

This chain connects TRBV7-3 to TRBJ2-1; D is possibly TRBD2 (6 bases). Germline CDR1 and CDR2: SGHTA and FQGTGA. The CDR3 is made up of 15 amino acids. Trimming took off 2 bases at V and 1 base at J, with 9 bases between the two ends. CDR3 bases: TGTGCCAGCAGCTTAGCGGGACTGTCCTACAATGAGCAGTTCTTC. Encoded protein: CASSLAGLSYNEQFF. Complete variable domain (other parts from reference TRBV7-3 and TRBJ2-1): GAGVSQTPSNKVTEKGKYVELRCDPISGHTALYWYRQSLGQGPEFLIYFQGTGAADDSGLPNDRFFAVRPEGSVSTLKIQRTERGDSAVYLCASSLAGLSYNEQFFGPGTRLTVL.

The rearrangement uses TRBV12-3 or TRBV12-4 and TRBJ2-7; 12 bases fit TRBD2. Germline trimming cut 4 bases from V and 7 bases from J; bases unmatched to any gene: 5. The CDR3 is 14 residues long. The CDR3 here is CASSWTSGAGEQYF. CDR3 nucleotide sequence: TGTGCCAGCAGTTGGACTAGCGGGGCAGGGGAGCAGTACTTC.

The sample holds a few counts of this clonotype. The junction differs from germline at one of its ends, possibly a read error. The V call is TRBV12-5, the J call TRBJ2-1, with D maybe TRBD2 (6 bases). The CDR3 runs 15 residues. CDR1 and CDR2 (germline): LGHNT, FRNRAP. Here the CDR3 DNA reads TGTGCTAGTGGCTTGGGGGGACTCACCTACAATGAGCAGTTCTTC. Its protein is CASGLGGLTYNEQFF.

The V call is TRBV9, the J call TRBJ2-1; 12 bases map to TRBD2. This CDR3 comprises 19 residues. The J segment lost 1 base and the V segment lost 1 base, leaving 9 bases of the junction unmatched. The germline CDR1 and CDR2 sequences are SGDLS and YYNGEE. The CDR3 DNA is TGTGCCAGCAGCGTACCTAGCGGGAGGGCCGGATCGTCCTACAATGAGCAGTTCTTC. It translates to CASSVPSGRAGSSYNEQFF.

The chain links TRBV11-2 to TRBJ2-1; 11 bases fit TRBD1. V was pared by 4 bases and J by 10 bases, with 15 bases of the junction left unmatched. This CDR3 spans 17 amino acids. Germline CDR1 is SGHAT and CDR2 is FQNNGV. The CDR3 nucleotides are TGTGCCAGCAGCTCAAGGCGGGGGACAGGGGGAACTGAGGAGCAGTTCTTC. Encoded protein: CASSSRRGTGGTEEQFF.

In the case of this clonotype: An end of the junction differs from the germline gene, which may be a read error. The chain recombines TRBV11-3 with TRBJ1-2; tentatively, D is TRBD1 (6 bases). CDR1 is SGHNT and CDR2 is YENEEA in the germline V gene. The CDR3 spans 18 residues. Written as DNA, the CDR3 is TGTGCCAGCAGCTTAGTTGTGCCAGGGGCCCTCGCTAGATATGGTTACACCTTC. As protein: CASSLVVPGALARYGYTF.

A few counts support this clonotype. The chain recombines TRBV28 with TRBJ2-7, with unresolved D. The V end lost 3 bases, the J end lost 6 bases, and 9 bases lay between the germline ends. The CDR3 totals 12 residues. Germline-derived CDR1 and CDR2 are MDHEN and SYDVKM. As DNA, the CDR3 is TGTGCCAGCAGTTTTGAAGGGCCCGAGCAGTACTTC. It yields the protein CASSFEGPEQYF.

J is TRBJ1-1 and V is TRBV28; D is unclear. V lost 2 bases, J lost 0 bases, and 10 bases lay in between. The CDR3 spans 15 residues. CDR1 is MDHEN, CDR2 SYDVKM, per germline. Written as DNA, the CDR3 is TGTGCCAGCAGTTTAGAGGCAGCGATGAACACTGAAGCTTTCTTT. Its protein product is CASSLEAAMNTEAFF.

This clonotype was seen a handful of times. The chain has TRBV28 and TRBJ2-1; 8 bases are shared with TRBD2. The CDR3 length is 13 residues. Looked up from germline, CDR1 is MDHEN and CDR2 is SYDVKM. V was pared by 7 bases and J by 9 bases, with 8 bases of the junction left unmatched. CDR3 residues: CASNPAGVSEQFF. The DNA of the CDR3 is TGTGCCAGCAATCCAGCGGGAGTGTCTGAGCAGTTCTTC.